The next 16 T cell receptor beta chains were all read from a single sample in a study of blood T cell repertoires in COVID-19. Profiled with immunoSEQ multiplex PCR; TCRdb holds only in-frame clones, not every one. The sample yields roughly 220,000 clones, 65% to 85% seen once. Sequenced sample: peripheral blood. All receptors derive from a woman aged 55-75 years with acute or convalescent COVID-19.

Only a few counts were recorded for this clone. Written as DNA, the CDR3 is TGTGCCAGTAGTCAGGGCAATCAGCCCCAGCATTTT. Residues: CASSQGNQPQHF. The V gene is TRBV19, the J gene TRBJ1-5; no clear D gene. This CDR3 has 12 amino acids. The V gene's germline CDR1 is LNHDA and CDR2 SQIVND (reference sequence). Trimming left V 5 bases short and J 2 bases short, with 4 bases between.

This chain joins TRBV19 and TRBJ1-2, with TRBD1 as a possible D gene (5 bases). Trimming pared 1 base from V and 6 bases from J, leaving 12 bases between. The CDR3 is 14 residues long. CDR1 is LNHDA, CDR2 SQIVND, per germline (reference sequence). Here the CDR3 DNA reads TGTGCCAGTAGTATAGGTCCAGGGCGGCATGGCTACACCTTC. It codes for CASSIGPGRHGYTF.

The chain carries TRBV28 and TRBJ2-7, with 8 bases aligning to TRBD2. Trimming cost V 6 bases and J 6 bases; bases outside gene matches: 10. Germline values: CDR1 MDHEN, CDR2 SYDVKM. CDR3 length equals 14 residues. CDR3 DNA: TGTGCCAGCAGCCCGACGGGGGGGGTCGGCGAGCAGTACTTC. It translates to CASSPTGGVGEQYF.

This rearrangement joins TRBV5-6 to TRBJ2-2, with D possibly TRBD1 on 5 matching bases. V was clipped by 2 bases and J by 13 bases, with 12 bases between them. The CDR3 has 12 amino acids. Germline CDR1 SGHDT, CDR2 YYEEEE. The CDR3, as DNA: TGTGCCAGCAGCTTAGGCAGGGATGGGCTGTTTTTT. This translates into CASSLGRDGLFF.

J is TRBJ1-4 and V is TRBV6-6, with 9 bases fitting TRBD1. Germline trimming cut 7 bases from V and 7 bases from J; bases unmatched to any gene: 7. The germline CDR1 and CDR2 sequences are MNHNY and SVGAGI (reference sequence). CDR3 length: 14 amino acids. In DNA, the CDR3 is TGTGCCAGCAACATACAGGGGGCGGGTGAAAAACTGTTTTTT. The encoded protein is CASNIQGAGEKLFF.

This clone was found once. The chain uses TRBV19 and TRBJ1-2; a possible D gene is TRBD1 (6 bases). CDR1 and CDR2 from the germline V gene are LNHDA and SQIVND (reference sequence). Deletions cut 0 bases from V and 6 bases from J, with 14 bases between. The CDR3 is made up of 15 amino acids. In nucleotides, the CDR3 is TGTGCCAGTAGTATAGATAGGCGACAGGTCGATGGCTACACCTTC. It codes for CASSIDRRQVDGYTF.

The V gene is TRBV5-1, the J gene TRBJ2-1; D might be TRBD1 (5 bases). Trimming removed 0 bases from V and 8 bases from J, with 9 bases in between. The CDR3 extends over 13 amino acids. The V gene's germline CDR1 is SGHRS and CDR2 YFSETQ. CDR3 bases: TGCGCCAGCAGCTTGGAGGGGCTAGATGAGCAGTTCTTC. It translates to CASSLEGLDEQFF.

This clone occurred once. The genes are TRBV6-5 and TRBJ1-5; 7 bases map to TRBD1. After removal of 7 bases from V and 4 bases from J, the junction contained 10 bases not matched to a gene. Germline loops: CDR1 MNHEY, CDR2 SVGAGI. The length of the CDR3 is 15 residues. CDR3 residues: CASKETGAFNQPQHF. CDR3 nucleotides: TGTGCCAGCAAAGAAACAGGGGCCTTTAATCAGCCCCAGCATTTT.

The chain joins TRBV19 to TRBJ1-1; 9 bases fit TRBD1. V lost 6 bases and J lost 4; bases outside the gene matches: 6. Germline V gives CDR1 LNHDA, CDR2 SQIVND (reference sequence). The CDR3 runs to 14 residues. The CDR3 sequence is CASRMGTGTTEAFF. The CDR3 DNA sequence: TGTGCCAGTAGGATGGGGACAGGGACCACTGAAGCTTTCTTT.

The chain couples TRBV6-5 to TRBJ2-3, with D perhaps matching TRBD2 (6 bases). This CDR3 has 15 amino acids. The ends were cut back, 4 bases at V and 0 bases at J, with 11 bases in the middle. Looked up from germline, CDR1 is MNHEY and CDR2 is SVGAGI. This CDR3 is CASSLTRSSTDTQYF. In DNA, the CDR3 is TGTGCCAGCAGTTTGACTAGGTCTAGCACAGATACGCAGTATTTT.

This chain links TRBV28 with TRBJ1-1; 8 nucleotides match TRBD1. The germline CDR1 and CDR2 sequences are MDHEN and SYDVKM. The CDR3 totals 14 residues. The V segment lost 6 bases and the J segment 4 bases; nucleotides outside the gene matches: 7. The CDR3: CASSGQGGITEAFF. The DNA for the CDR3 is TGTGCCAGCAGCGGACAGGGCGGGATCACTGAAGCTTTCTTT.

J is TRBJ1-2 and V is TRBV23-1; weak D call: TRBD1 (6 bases). TRBV23-1 is an open reading frame whose function is uncertain. Trimming removed 2 bases at V and 2 bases at J, with 15 bases between. The CDR3 covers 16 residues. The CDR3 region has the DNA TGCGCCAGCAGTCAAATATGGGACACAAGCAACTATGGCTACACCTTC. Protein product: CASSQIWDTSNYGYTF.

This clone turned up a few times. V is TRBV18 and J is TRBJ2-7; D is perhaps TRBD1 (6 bases). Germline CDR1 reads KGHSH; CDR2 reads LQKENI. Trimming cost V 2 bases and J 5 bases, with 13 bases left between them. The CDR3 runs 14 residues. Here the CDR3 reads CASSPTGRDNEQYF. The CDR3 bases are TGTGCCAGCTCACCAACCGGCAGGGACAACGAGCAGTACTTC.

The V gene is TRBV7-2, the J gene TRBJ1-5, with 10 bases that match TRBD1. There are 16 residues in the CDR3. The V gene's germline CDR1 is SGHTA and CDR2 FQGNSA. The V segment lost 5 bases and the J segment 0 bases; nucleotides outside the gene matches: 4. CDR3 protein: CASSRGTGDSNQPQHF. DNA for the CDR3: TGTGCCAGCAGCCGCGGGACAGGGGATAGCAATCAGCCCCAGCATTTT.

The CDR3 here is CASSSFYEQYF. CDR3 in DNA: TGTGCCAGCAGTTCTTTCTACGAGCAGTACTTC. V gene TRBV12-3 or TRBV12-4 combines with J gene TRBJ2-7; no firm D call. V was shortened by 4 bases and J by 3 bases, with 4 bases between the two germline ends. This CDR3 is built from 11 residues.

The rearrangement uses TRBV9 and TRBJ1-1; unclear D gene. CDR1 and CDR2 (germline): SGDLS, YYNGEE. Trimming pared 2 bases from V and 0 bases from J, leaving 14 bases between. The CDR3 is 16 amino acids. DNA of the CDR3: TGTGCCAGCAGCGTCGGGGAGGGCTTGCTGAACACTGAAGCTTTCTTT. This translates into CASSVGEGLLNTEAFF. Based on the CDR3 plus reference TRBV9 and TRBJ1-1, the full variable domain is DSGVTQTPKHLITATGQRVTLRCSPRSGDLSVYWYQQSLDQGLQFLIQYYNGEERAKGNILERFSAQQFPDLHSELNLSSLELGDSALYFCASSVGEGLLNTEAFFGQGTRLTVV.